This TCR beta chain was observed in a study of blood T cell repertoires in COVID-19. Looking at the study overall: From T cells, B-cell-depleted T cells, or PBMCs came the material, which was cDNA or gDNA.

In the original processing: Using reference gene primer amplification, nucleated cell counts were estimated. Assay: immunoSEQ multiplex PCR; the TCRdb copy retains only in-frame clones and omits some. V, J and clone size were drawn from that table, and D and trimming were deduced from the DNA. The sample lists about 44,000 clones; about 85% were seen once. In this sample, this clone turned up once. The sequence derives from a woman older than 75 in a cohort sampled during active or convalescent COVID-19. Sequencing was done on a sample of peripheral blood.

This chain's CDR3 is CASSPGNAPYEQYF. The CDR3, as DNA: TGTGCCAGCAGCCCAGGCAACGCTCCCTACGAGCAGTACTTC. The chain uses TRBV9 and TRBJ2-7; D remains unclear. The germline V gene has CDR1 SGDLS and CDR2 YYNGEE. The CDR3 has 14 amino acids. Trimming stripped 4 bases from V and 2 bases from J, with 13 bases between.